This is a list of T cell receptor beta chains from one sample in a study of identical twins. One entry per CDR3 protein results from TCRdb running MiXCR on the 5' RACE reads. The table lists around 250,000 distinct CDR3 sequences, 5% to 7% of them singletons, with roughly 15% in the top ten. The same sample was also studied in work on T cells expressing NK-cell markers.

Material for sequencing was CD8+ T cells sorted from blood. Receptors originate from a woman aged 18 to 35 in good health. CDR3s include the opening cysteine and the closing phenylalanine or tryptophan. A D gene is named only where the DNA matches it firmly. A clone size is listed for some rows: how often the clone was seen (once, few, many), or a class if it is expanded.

CDR3 protein: CASSLDDRVGPYEQYF; CDR3 DNA: TGCGCCAGCAGCTTGGACGACAGGGTTGGGCCCTACGAGCAGTACTTC; D gene: TRBD1; clone size: few; J gene: TRBJ2-7; V gene: TRBV5-1
CDR3 protein: CASSAGGGAGETQYF; CDR3 DNA: TGTGCCAGCAGCGCCGGAGGGGGGGCTGGAGAGACCCAGTACTTC; D gene: NA; clone size: NA; J gene: TRBJ2-5; V gene: TRBV9
CDR3 protein: CASSRGGVPYEQYF; CDR3 DNA: TGTGCCAGCAGCCGAGGGGGAGTCCCCTACGAGCAGTACTTC; D gene: NA; clone size: few; J gene: TRBJ2-7; V gene: TRBV27
CDR3 protein: CASSLEETRYEQFF; CDR3 DNA: TGCGCCAGCAGCTTGGAGGAGACCCGGTATGAGCAGTTCTTC; D gene: NA; clone size: many; J gene: TRBJ2-1; V gene: TRBV5-1
CDR3 protein: CASNVASGYTF; CDR3 DNA: TGTGCCAGCAACGTGGCTAGTGGCTACACCTTC; D gene: NA; clone size: many; J gene: TRBJ1-2; V gene: TRBV12-3/TRBV12-4
CDR3 protein: CSARDHTTSYEQYF; CDR3 DNA: TGCAGTGCTAGAGATCATACAACTTCCTACGAGCAGTACTTC; D gene: NA; clone size: NA; J gene: TRBJ2-7; V gene: TRBV20-1
CDR3 protein: CSAEIRGWYTGELFF; CDR3 DNA: TGCAGTGCCGAGATAAGGGGGTGGTACACCGGGGAGCTGTTTTTT; D gene: NA; clone size: many; J gene: TRBJ2-2; V gene: TRBV20-1
CDR3 protein: CASSLGDRGPRTEAFF; CDR3 DNA: TGTGCCAGCAGCTTAGGGGACAGGGGGCCTAGGACTGAAGCTTTCTTT; D gene: TRBD1; clone size: NA; J gene: TRBJ1-1; V gene: TRBV7-9
CDR3 protein: CASSESAGGETQYF; CDR3 DNA: TGTGCCAGCAGTGAGTCAGCGGGAGGGGAGACCCAGTACTTC; D gene: TRBD2; clone size: many; J gene: TRBJ2-5; V gene: TRBV12-3/TRBV12-4
CDR3 protein: CASSKERRAGRPQHF; CDR3 DNA: TGTGCCAGCAGCAAAGAACGCAGGGCGGGAAGGCCCCAGCATTTT; D gene: NA; clone size: many; J gene: TRBJ1-5; V gene: TRBV21-1
CDR3 protein: CASSYTSSTDTQYF; CDR3 DNA: TGTGCCAGCAGTTACACGTCATCCACAGATACGCAGTATTTT; D gene: NA; clone size: NA; J gene: TRBJ2-3; V gene: TRBV6-2/TRBV6-3
CDR3 protein: CASSELGVRDYEQYF; CDR3 DNA: TGTGCCAGCAGTGAACTGGGGGTGAGAGACTACGAGCAGTACTTC; D gene: NA; clone size: NA; J gene: TRBJ2-7; V gene: TRBV2
CDR3 protein: CASSFRPTNEKLFF; CDR3 DNA: TGTGCCAGCAGTTTTCGGCCAACTAATGAAAAACTGTTTTTT; D gene: NA; clone size: many; J gene: TRBJ1-4; V gene: TRBV27
CDR3 protein: CASSRAEAGGLDEQYF; CDR3 DNA: TGCGCCAGCAGCAGGGCCGAGGCAGGGGGGTTGGACGAGCAGTACTTC; D gene: NA; clone size: few; J gene: TRBJ2-7; V gene: TRBV5-1
CDR3 protein: CASSGLATGYQETQYF; CDR3 DNA: TGCGCCAGCAGTGGCCTCGCGACAGGGTACCAAGAGACCCAGTACTTC; D gene: TRBD1; clone size: many; J gene: TRBJ2-5; V gene: TRBV10-2
CDR3 protein: CASSHLAGGSDTQYF; CDR3 DNA: TGCGCCAGCAGCCACTTAGCGGGAGGGTCAGATACGCAGTATTTT; D gene: TRBD2; clone size: few; J gene: TRBJ2-3; V gene: TRBV4-3
CDR3 protein: CASRGYNEQFF; CDR3 DNA: TGTGCCAGCAGAGGCTACAATGAGCAGTTCTTC; D gene: NA; clone size: many; J gene: TRBJ2-1; V gene: TRBV7-9
CDR3 protein: CSGWDSTGYEQYF; CDR3 DNA: TGCAGCGGCTGGGACAGTACCGGATACGAGCAGTACTTC; D gene: TRBD1; clone size: NA; J gene: TRBJ2-7; V gene: TRBV29-1
CDR3 protein: CASSITGGSGELFF; CDR3 DNA: TGTGCCAGTAGTATAACAGGGGGCTCCGGGGAGCTGTTTTTT; D gene: TRBD1; clone size: few; J gene: TRBJ2-2; V gene: TRBV19
CDR3 protein: CASSYSAGGADTQYF; CDR3 DNA: TGTGCCAGCAGTTACTCGGCAGGGGGGGCAGATACGCAGTATTTT; D gene: NA; clone size: many; J gene: TRBJ2-3; V gene: TRBV6-5
CDR3 protein: CASSLTGNSNYGYTF; CDR3 DNA: TGTGCCAGCAGCTTAACAGGGAATAGTAACTATGGCTACACCTTC; D gene: NA; clone size: few; J gene: TRBJ1-2; V gene: TRBV11-2
CDR3 protein: CSVLPPGTDNNEQYF; CDR3 DNA: TGCAGCGTCCTCCCCCCCGGGACGGACAATAACGAGCAGTACTTC; D gene: NA; clone size: many; J gene: TRBJ2-7; V gene: TRBV29-1
CDR3 protein: CAISLSGQVSHEQYF; CDR3 DNA: TGTGCCATCAGCCTGTCGGGACAGGTTTCCCACGAGCAGTACTTC; D gene: TRBD1; clone size: few; J gene: TRBJ2-7; V gene: TRBV10-3
CDR3 protein: CATSKDYTGELFF; CDR3 DNA: TGTGCCACCAGCAAGGACTACACCGGGGAGCTGTTTTTT; D gene: NA; clone size: NA; J gene: TRBJ2-2; V gene: TRBV15
CDR3 protein: CASTPLGVASGSETYNEQFF; CDR3 DNA: TGTGCCAGCACTCCCCTGGGGGTCGCTAGCGGGAGTGAGACCTACAATGAGCAGTTCTTC; D gene: TRBD2; clone size: few; J gene: TRBJ2-1; V gene: TRBV11-1
CDR3 protein: CASSLGLAGDSYNEQFF; CDR3 DNA: TGTGCCAGCAGCCTGGGACTAGCGGGGGACTCCTACAATGAGCAGTTCTTC; D gene: TRBD2; clone size: few; J gene: TRBJ2-1; V gene: TRBV13
CDR3 protein: CASSLSTGGETQYF; CDR3 DNA: TGTGCCAGCAGTTTATCGACAGGAGGAGAGACCCAGTACTTC; D gene: NA; clone size: NA; J gene: TRBJ2-5; V gene: TRBV27
CDR3 protein: CASSLSGGSPEAFF; CDR3 DNA: TGCGCCAGCAGCTTGAGTGGTGGGTCGCCTGAAGCTTTCTTT; D gene: NA; clone size: many; J gene: TRBJ1-1; V gene: TRBV5-1
CDR3 protein: CASSFRLSAGGQFF; CDR3 DNA: TGTGCCAGCAGTTTCCGACTGTCGGCTGGGGGGCAGTTCTTC; D gene: NA; clone size: many; J gene: TRBJ2-1; V gene: TRBV12-3/TRBV12-4
CDR3 protein: CSARGPVGNTIYF; CDR3 DNA: TGCAGTGCTAGAGGGCCAGTGGGAAACACCATATATTTT; D gene: NA; clone size: NA; J gene: TRBJ1-3; V gene: TRBV20-1
CDR3 protein: CASSQRGGVSEQYF; CDR3 DNA: TGTGCCAGCAGCCAGCGGGGAGGTGTTAGCGAGCAGTACTTC; D gene: TRBD2; clone size: NA; J gene: TRBJ2-7; V gene: TRBV13
CDR3 protein: CASSNPTGLGEQYF; CDR3 DNA: TGTGCCAGCAGTAATCCTACAGGGTTGGGCGAGCAGTACTTC; D gene: NA; clone size: NA; J gene: TRBJ2-7; V gene: TRBV27
CDR3 protein: CASSQLGIGTDTQYF; CDR3 DNA: TGTGCCAGCAGCCAACTAGGGATAGGCACAGATACGCAGTATTTT; D gene: NA; clone size: NA; J gene: TRBJ2-3; V gene: TRBV14
CDR3 protein: CASSLTLAGEQFF; CDR3 DNA: TGTGCCAGCAGTTTAACACTAGCGGGAGAGCAGTTCTTC; D gene: TRBD2; clone size: NA; J gene: TRBJ2-1; V gene: TRBV12-3/TRBV12-4
CDR3 protein: CASSYLVRSNEQFF; CDR3 DNA: TGTGCCAGCAGTTATCTTGTAAGGAGTAATGAGCAGTTCTTC; D gene: NA; clone size: few; J gene: TRBJ2-1; V gene: TRBV6-2/TRBV6-3
CDR3 protein: CASSPHGGQADTQYF; CDR3 DNA: TGCGCCAGCAGCCCCCACGGGGGGCAGGCAGATACGCAGTATTTT; D gene: NA; clone size: NA; J gene: TRBJ2-3; V gene: TRBV5-1
CDR3 protein: CASSLDRGLGEKLFF; CDR3 DNA: TGCGCCAGCAGCTTGGACAGGGGGCTTGGAGAAAAACTGTTTTTT; D gene: TRBD1; clone size: many; J gene: TRBJ1-4; V gene: TRBV5-1
CDR3 protein: CASRGQTYEQYF; CDR3 DNA: TGTGCCAGCAGAGGTCAGACCTACGAGCAGTACTTC; D gene: NA; clone size: few; J gene: TRBJ2-7; V gene: TRBV14
CDR3 protein: CASSEGDAFLGETQYF; CDR3 DNA: TGTGCCAGCAGTGAAGGCGACGCCTTTCTAGGGGAGACCCAGTACTTC; D gene: NA; clone size: few; J gene: TRBJ2-5; V gene: TRBV6-1
CDR3 protein: CASSVSYLRGLTDTQYF; CDR3 DNA: TGTGCCAGCAGCGTGTCGTATTTGCGGGGTCTCACAGATACGCAGTATTTT; D gene: NA; clone size: NA; J gene: TRBJ2-3; V gene: TRBV7-9
CDR3 protein: CASSSLRGGLNGYTF; CDR3 DNA: TGTGCCAGCAGTTCGTTGCGGGGGGGTCTGAACGGCTACACCTTC; D gene: NA; clone size: few; J gene: TRBJ1-2; V gene: TRBV5-6
CDR3 protein: CASSSPLSGGVGYEQYF; CDR3 DNA: TGTGCCAGCAGCTCCCCCCTGTCAGGGGGCGTTGGCTACGAGCAGTACTTC; D gene: TRBD1; clone size: few; J gene: TRBJ2-7; V gene: TRBV7-9
CDR3 protein: CASSLKGDTQYF; CDR3 DNA: TGTGCCAGCAGCCTAAAGGGGGATACGCAGTATTTT; D gene: NA; clone size: many; J gene: TRBJ2-3; V gene: TRBV7-8
CDR3 protein: CASSPTPGGYGYTF; CDR3 DNA: TGTGCCAGCAGTCCCACCCCAGGAGGCTATGGCTACACCTTC; D gene: NA; clone size: many; J gene: TRBJ1-2; V gene: TRBV27
CDR3 protein: CASSLEVVSESQQYF; CDR3 DNA: TGTGCCAGCAGCTTAGAAGTGGTCAGCGAAAGTCAGCAGTACTTC; D gene: NA; clone size: many; J gene: TRBJ2-7; V gene: TRBV7-6
CDR3 protein: CASSSGLAVGYNEQFF; CDR3 DNA: TGTGCCAGCAGCTCGGGACTAGCGGTGGGATACAATGAGCAGTTCTTC; D gene: TRBD2; clone size: many; J gene: TRBJ2-1; V gene: TRBV7-9
CDR3 protein: CASSPSLAGSTDTQYF; CDR3 DNA: TGTGCCAGCAGCCCTTCCCTAGCGGGGAGCACAGATACGCAGTATTTT; D gene: TRBD2; clone size: many; J gene: TRBJ2-3; V gene: TRBV7-3
CDR3 protein: CASSLPDVEQFF; CDR3 DNA: TGTGCCAGCAGTTTGCCGGACGTTGAGCAGTTCTTC; D gene: NA; clone size: many; J gene: TRBJ2-1; V gene: TRBV12-3/TRBV12-4
CDR3 protein: CASSGTGTGRGSDTQYF; CDR3 DNA: TGTGCCAGCAGTGGAACCGGGACAGGAAGGGGCTCAGATACGCAGTATTTT; D gene: TRBD1; clone size: few; J gene: TRBJ2-3; V gene: TRBV12-3/TRBV12-4
CDR3 protein: CASSFIVEAFF; CDR3 DNA: TGTGCCAGCAGCTTTATAGTGGAAGCTTTCTTT; D gene: NA; clone size: NA; J gene: TRBJ1-1; V gene: TRBV7-9
CDR3 protein: CASSLSGPSQYEQYF; CDR3 DNA: TGTGCCAGCAGCTTATCGGGTCCCAGCCAATACGAGCAGTACTTC; D gene: NA; clone size: few; J gene: TRBJ2-7; V gene: TRBV13